This entry lists 21 T cell receptor beta chains sequenced from one sample in a study of OX40 agonist ivuxolimab in advanced cancers. Clones were sequenced by immunoSEQ multiplex PCR, and TCRdb holds only the in-frame ones, with some missing. The table records roughly 88,000 clones, more than 70% of them present only once. The material was CD4+ or CD8+ T cells sorted from blood, obtained in a trial of the OX40 agonist ivuxolimab. All receptors derive from an adult with an advanced solid tumor such as melanoma, head and neck, liver or kidney cancer.

The rearrangement links TRBV19 to TRBJ2-1, with 14 bases identical to TRBD2. There are 16 residues in the CDR3. CDR1 LNHDA and CDR2 SQIVND come from the germline V gene (reference sequence). J lost 8 bases, V lost 5 bases, and 8 bases had no gene match. The CDR3: CASSGGLAGVSDEQFF. CDR3 bases: TGTGCCAGTAGTGGGGGACTAGCGGGAGTCAGCGATGAGCAGTTCTTC.

The genes are TRBV6-1 and TRBJ2-6; no clear D. Germline lookup yields CDR1 MNHNS and CDR2 SASEGT. V lost 0 bases to trimming and J lost 1 base, with 13 bases between them. The CDR3 has 18 residues. CDR3 region: CASSEARFKASGANVLTF. The CDR3 bases are TGTGCCAGCAGTGAAGCGCGGTTCAAGGCGTCTGGGGCCAACGTCCTGACTTTC.

The chain carries TRBV30 and TRBJ2-1; D possibly corresponds to TRBD2 (6 bases). The V gene lost 0 bases and the J gene lost 6 bases, with 12 bases spanning the gap. The CDR3 is 14 amino acids. The germline V gene encodes CDR1 GTSNPN and CDR2 SVGIG (reference sequence). The CDR3 sequence: CAWSVFGGGNEQFF. In DNA form, the CDR3 reads TGTGCCTGGAGTGTTTTCGGGGGTGGCAATGAGCAGTTCTTC.

This chain links TRBV7-8 with TRBJ2-2; perhaps D is TRBD1 or TRBD2 (5 bases each). Germline CDR1 SGHVS, CDR2 FQNEAQ. V shed 2 bases and J shed 6 bases, with 13 bases lying between them. This CDR3 is built from 15 residues. The CDR3 protein is CASSLRGVGAGELFF. The CDR3 DNA is TGTGCCAGCAGCTTAAGGGGAGTGGGGGCCGGGGAGCTGTTTTTT.

This rearrangement joins TRBV6-7 to TRBJ1-5; D is undetermined. TRBV6-7 is flagged as an ORF with uncertain function. Trimming left V 3 bases short and J 4 bases short, with 7 bases between. There are 13 residues in the CDR3. The CDR3 DNA reads TGTGCCAGCAGTTATCTGGTTAATCAGCCCCAGCATTTT. Its protein product is CASSYLVNQPQHF.

This clone was recorded once. The rearrangement links TRBV6-1 to TRBJ1-5; 8 bases map to TRBD1. After removal of 4 bases from V and 7 bases from J, the junction contained 9 bases not matched to a gene. This CDR3 is built from 15 residues. The germline gives CDR1 MNHNS, CDR2 SASEGT. This chain's CDR3 is CASSAAGGAWQPQHF. Here the CDR3 DNA reads TGTGCCAGCAGTGCCGCAGGGGGCGCATGGCAGCCCCAGCATTTT.

V usage is TRBV30 and J usage is TRBJ1-4, with D unresolved. V shed 3 bases and J shed 7 bases, with 9 bases lying between them. The CDR3 has 12 residues. The germline gives CDR1 GTSNPN, CDR2 SVGIG (reference sequence). The CDR3 DNA follows: TGTGCCTGGAGCGATCCGGCTGAAAAACTGTTTTTT. Translating it yields CAWSDPAEKLFF.

The rearrangement uses TRBV7-8 and TRBJ1-4, with a weak D call TRBD1 (5 bases). Per germline, CDR1 SGHVS and CDR2 FQNEAQ. Trimming took off 3 bases at V and 12 bases at J, with 17 bases between the two ends. The CDR3 has 14 amino acids. The CDR3 nucleotides are TGTGCCAGCAGCTTGGGCGGGACGGGGTTGGAACTGTTTTTT. Its protein product is CASSLGGTGLELFF.

This chain joins TRBV15 and TRBJ1-5; unclear D gene. Germline values: CDR1 LNHNV, CDR2 YYDKDF (reference sequence). Between the trimmed V and J ends, which lost 0 bases and 7 bases, there was a span of 7 bases. The CDR3 totals 13 residues. CDR3 coding DNA: TGTGCCACCAGCAGAGATCGCATCCAGCCCCAGCATTTT. It translates to CATSRDRIQPQHF.

This rearrangement joins TRBV5-4 to TRBJ2-2; D ambiguous. V was trimmed by 0 bases and J by 5 bases, leaving 5 bases between them. This CDR3 is 13 amino acids long. From germline, CDR1 is SGHNT and CDR2 YYREEE (reference sequence). The DNA for the CDR3 is TGTGCCAGCAGCTTGGATAAGACCGGGGAGCTGTTTTTT. Its translation is CASSLDKTGELFF.

J is TRBJ1-1 and V is TRBV11-3, with D possibly being TRBD1 (5 bases). This CDR3 contains 13 residues. Trimming removed 5 bases from V and 1 base from J, with 8 bases in between. Germline V gives CDR1 SGHNT, CDR2 YENEEA. The CDR3 nucleotides read TGTGCCAGCAGCCCGGACACGAACACTGAAGCTTTCTTT. This codes for CASSPDTNTEAFF.

J is TRBJ1-6 and V is TRBV27; weak D call: TRBD1 (5 bases). The CDR3 totals 17 residues. V shed 6 bases and J shed 6 bases, with 21 bases lying between them. The germline gives CDR1 MNHEY, CDR2 SMNVEV (reference sequence). The CDR3 sequence is CASSVRGPGPINSPLHF. The CDR3 DNA reads as TGTGCCAGCAGCGTTAGGGGACCGGGCCCTATTAATTCACCCCTCCACTTT.

CDR3 coding DNA: TGTGCCAGCAGCGCCGTCCGGACTAGCGGGAGTCCCTACGAGCAGTACGTC. Amino acid sequence: CASSAVRTSGSPYEQYV. The chain links TRBV5-4 to TRBJ2-7; TRBD2 aligns across 13 bases. Per germline, CDR1 SGHNT and CDR2 YYREEE (reference sequence). CDR3 length: 17 amino acids. After removal of 4 bases from V and 2 bases from J, the junction contained 9 bases not matched to a gene.

The chain uses TRBV7-6 and TRBJ2-5; 10 bases agree with TRBD2. The J segment lost 5 bases and the V segment lost 1 base, leaving 4 bases of the junction unmatched. The length of the CDR3 is 15 residues. The germline gives CDR1 SGHVS, CDR2 FNYEAQ. The DNA of the CDR3 is TGTGCCAGCAGCTTAGGTTCTAGCGGGAGTGAGACCCAGTACTTC. It translates to CASSLGSSGSETQYF. Drawing the rest from reference TRBV7-6 and TRBJ2-5, the complete variable domain is GAGVSQSPRYKVTKRGQDVALRCDPISGHVSLYWYRQALGQGPEFLTYFNYEAQQDKSGLPNDRFSAERPEGSISTLTIQRTEQRDSAMYRCASSLGSSGSETQYFGPGTRLLVL.

The rearrangement joins TRBV28 to TRBJ2-1, with TRBD2 matching over 9 bases. The J segment lost 6 bases and the V segment lost 8 bases, leaving 8 bases of the junction unmatched. Germline V gene sequence: CDR1 MDHEN, CDR2 SYDVKM. There are 14 residues in the CDR3. Here the CDR3 reads CASQELAGVNEQFF. DNA of the CDR3: TGTGCCAGCCAGGAACTAGCGGGCGTCAATGAGCAGTTCTTC. Using reference TRBV28 and TRBJ2-1 for the parts outside the CDR3, the full variable domain is DVKVTQSSRYLVKRTGEKVFLECVQDMDHENMFWYRQDPGLGLRLIYFSYDVKMKEKGDIPEGYSVSREKKERFSLILESASTNQTSMYLCASQELAGVNEQFFGPGTRLTVL.

The V and J genes are TRBV18 and TRBJ2-7, with D uncertain. The CDR3 runs 9 residues. Germline assignment: CDR1 KGHSH and CDR2 LQKENI. V gave up 5 bases and J gave up 6 bases, with 2 bases separating them. DNA of the CDR3: TGTGCCAGCTCAGGCGAGCAGTACGTC. As protein: CASSGEQYV.

V and J are TRBV21-1 and TRBJ2-5; the D call TRBD1 from the table was never checked on the DNA. TRBV21-1 is annotated as a pseudogene. This CDR3 comprises 16 residues. The chain's CDR3 is CASSKGEDRQQETQYF. For the CDR3, the DNA is TGTGCCAGCAGCAAAGGGGAGGACAGGCAACAAGAGACCCAGTACTTC.

This chain joins TRBV11-2 and TRBJ2-7, with unresolved D. The V gene lost 1 base and the J gene lost 3 bases, with 4 bases spanning the gap. CDR3 size: 12 residues. Looked up from germline, CDR1 is SGHAT and CDR2 is FQNNGV. The CDR3 nucleotides are TGTGCCAGCAGCTTAGCAGACTACGAGCAGTACTTC. This sequence encodes CASSLADYEQYF.

This clone was counted only a few times. This sequence joins TRBV5-1 and TRBJ1-1, with D tentatively TRBD1 (5 bases). In germline, CDR1 is SGHRS, CDR2 YFSETQ. V lost 0 bases to trimming and J lost 5 bases, with 8 bases between them. This CDR3 comprises 13 residues. CDR3 amino acids: CASSLDGGTEAFF. CDR3 nucleotide sequence: TGCGCCAGCAGCTTGGACGGGGGGACTGAAGCTTTCTTT.

The genes are TRBV5-1 and TRBJ2-5, with 9 bases lining up with TRBD2. This CDR3 contains 15 residues. After removal of 5 bases from V and 4 bases from J, the junction contained 9 bases not matched to a gene. Germline assignment: CDR1 SGHRS and CDR2 YFSETQ. CDR3 bases: TGCGCCAGCAGTCCTCAAGTAGCGGGAGTAGAGACCCAGTACTTC. Translation: CASSPQVAGVETQYF. Full variable domain (outside the CDR3, taken from reference TRBV5-1 and TRBJ2-5): KAGVTQTPRYLIKTRGQQVTLSCSPISGHRSVSWYQQTPGQGLQFLFEYFSETQRNKGNFPGRFSGRQFSNSRSEMNVSTLELGDSALYLCASSPQVAGVETQYFGPGTRLLVL.

The V gene is TRBV19, the J gene TRBJ2-3; 10 bases are shared with TRBD1. The CDR3 totals 17 residues. V trimming: 5 bases; J trimming: 2 bases; junction bases outside the gene matches: 10. Germline V gene data show CDR1 as LNHDA and CDR2 as SQIVND (reference sequence). CDR3 in amino acids: CASSLTRDRGLTDTQYF. CDR3 nucleotides: TGTGCCAGTAGTCTTACCCGGGACAGGGGACTCACAGATACGCAGTATTTT.